The 4 T cell receptor beta chains below were found in one sample sequenced in a study of T cell repertoires in cytomegalovirus infection. TCRdb used MiXCR to reprocess the reads, holding one entry per CDR3 protein. The sample has 250,000 to 300,000 distinct CDR3 sequences; about 25% are singletons. Specimen: PBMCs. Receptor source: a human donor in good health (CMV status not recorded). Some clones in this sample may be carry-over from other donors' samples.

V is TRBV5-8 and J is TRBJ1-5; the D gene is possibly TRBD1 (6 bases). Germline V gene data show CDR1 as SGHTS and CDR2 as YDEGEE. There are 15 residues in the CDR3. V was pared by 0 bases and J by 2 bases, with 9 bases between. The CDR3 DNA sequence: TGTGCCAGCAGCTTGGAGGGGGGCGGCAATCAGCCCCAGCATTTT. Protein sequence: CASSLEGGGNQPQHF.

This clonotype was seen more than once but under ten times. The rearrangement joins TRBV5-1 to TRBJ1-6; 11 positions match TRBD1. The CDR3 is 14 residues long. Germline CDR1 and CDR2: SGHRS and YFSETQ. V gave up 7 bases and J gave up 5 bases; unmatched junction bases: 2. The chain's CDR3 is CASGQGAHNSPLHF. CDR3 sequence (DNA): TGCGCCAGCGGACAGGGGGCGCATAATTCACCCCTCCACTTT.

This clonotype was observed many times. The V gene is TRBV7-8, the J gene TRBJ1-1; possibly TRBD1 for D (6 bases). The CDR3 is made up of 18 amino acids. V lost 0 bases to trimming and J lost 0 bases, with 17 bases between them. The germline V gene encodes CDR1 SGHVS and CDR2 FQNEAQ. CDR3 region: CASSLAFHGAGVNTEAFF. The CDR3 DNA follows: TGTGCCAGCAGCTTAGCGTTTCACGGGGCAGGGGTGAACACTGAAGCTTTCTTT. Based on the CDR3 plus reference TRBV7-8 and TRBJ1-1, the full variable domain is GAGVSQSPRYKVAKRGQDVALRCDPISGHVSLFWYQQALGQGPEFLTYFQNEAQLDKSGLPSDRFFAERPEGSVSTLKIQRTQQEDSAVYLCASSLAFHGAGVNTEAFFGQGTRLTVV.

This clonotype showed up just once. The V gene is TRBV11-2, the J gene TRBJ2-1; D is perhaps TRBD2 (7 bases). The length of the CDR3 is 13 residues. V lost 5 bases and J lost 15, with 20 bases in between. CDR1 and CDR2 from the germline V gene are SGHAT and FQNNGV. Here the CDR3 DNA reads TGTGCCAGCAGCGTAGGGGGGGGGCAAGGACCGTTCTTC. Its translation is CASSVGGGQGPFF.